The rows below give T cell receptor beta chains drawn from one sample of a study of T cells after yellow fever vaccination. TCRdb re-called the 5' RACE reads with MiXCR, one entry per CDR3 protein. Of 150,000 to 200,000 distinct CDR3 sequences in the sample, over 7% are singletons; the top ten hold 35% to 40%. Here the sequenced sample was CD8+ T cells sorted from PBMCs, taken 45 days after the yellow fever booster vaccination. These receptors came from a man aged 18 to 35 who received the YFV17D yellow fever vaccine. Both conserved end residues are part of each CDR3. D genes are given only for firm matches. For some rows the clone size is stated as once, few or many, or as a class when expanded; others skip it.

TRBD2	TRBV9	NA	TRBJ2-1	CASSVGSGLAYYNEQFF	TGTGCCAGCAGCGTAGGATCGGGACTAGCCTACTACAATGAGCAGTTCTTC
NA	TRBV5-1	NA	TRBJ1-1	CASTPRAYGLTKDTEAFF	TGCGCCAGCACCCCTCGGGCTTATGGACTCACAAAGGACACTGAAGCTTTCTTT
NA	TRBV7-9	few	TRBJ2-5	CASSYPVVAETQYF	TGTGCCAGCAGCTACCCGGTGGTAGCGGAGACCCAGTACTTC
NA	TRBV11-1	few	TRBJ2-6	CASSPHRGAGANVLTF	TGTGCCAGCAGCCCCCATAGGGGGGCTGGGGCCAACGTCCTGACTTTC
TRBD2	TRBV4-1	few	TRBJ2-5	CASRDTSGGALGETQYF	TGCGCCAGCAGAGATACTAGCGGGGGGGCCCTTGGGGAGACCCAGTACTTC
TRBD2	TRBV7-8	NA	TRBJ2-3	CASCLAGVRDTQYF	TGTGCCAGCTGTCTAGCGGGGGTTAGGGATACGCAGTATTTT
NA	TRBV4-1	NA	TRBJ1-5	CASSHPGKEPQHF	TGCGCCAGCAGCCACCCGGGCAAGGAGCCCCAGCATTTT
NA	TRBV12-3/TRBV12-4	NA	TRBJ2-5	CASSLPGAKEETQYF	TGTGCCAGCAGCCTGCCCGGGGCTAAAGAAGAGACCCAGTACTTC
TRBD2	TRBV4-1	NA	TRBJ2-5	CASSHLPGLASLLQETQYF	TGCGCCAGCAGCCATCTCCCGGGACTAGCGTCCTTACTACAAGAGACCCAGTACTTC
NA	TRBV7-9	few	TRBJ2-5	CASSGVAGETQYF	TGTGCCAGCAGCGGGGTAGCAGGGGAGACCCAGTACTTC
TRBD2	TRBV7-8	NA	TRBJ2-2	CASERGGYTGELFF	TGTGCCAGCGAGCGGGGGGGCTACACCGGGGAGCTGTTTTTT
NA	TRBV19	few	TRBJ1-1	CASSKGDEAFF	TGTGCCAGTAGTAAGGGGGATGAAGCTTTCTTT
TRBD2	TRBV4-2	NA	TRBJ2-1	CASSQVGSSGGNNEQFF	TGTGCCAGCAGCCAAGTAGGCTCTAGCGGGGGAAATAATGAGCAGTTCTTC
NA	TRBV12-3/TRBV12-4	NA	TRBJ2-1	CANSRDIYNEQFF	TGTGCCAACTCCCGGGACATATACAATGAGCAGTTCTTC
NA	TRBV12-3/TRBV12-4	few	TRBJ1-1	CASSPPLKEAFF	TGTGCCAGCAGTCCGCCCCTCAAGGAAGCTTTCTTT
NA	TRBV6-1	NA	TRBJ2-2	CASSQLGDWRTTGELFF	TGTGCCAGCAGCCAACTTGGGGATTGGAGAACCACCGGGGAGCTGTTTTTT
NA	TRBV29-1	NA	TRBJ1-1	CSVDPSGLNTEAFF	TGCAGCGTTGACCCCTCCGGGTTGAACACTGAAGCTTTCTTT
NA	TRBV9	NA	TRBJ2-2	CASSVGANTGELFF	TGTGCCAGCAGCGTAGGCGCAAACACCGGGGAGCTGTTTTTT
NA	TRBV6-1	many	TRBJ1-5	CASKLAPYGQPQHF	TGTGCCAGCAAATTGGCCCCCTATGGTCAGCCCCAGCATTTT
NA	TRBV11-3	NA	TRBJ2-2	CASSGGTFFPGELFF	TGTGCCAGCAGCGGGGGGACATTTTTTCCCGGGGAGCTGTTTTTT
NA	TRBV4-1	NA	TRBJ2-7	CASSLRSYYEQYF	TGCGCCAGCAGCCTGCGGAGTTACTACGAGCAGTACTTC
NA	TRBV4-3	NA	TRBJ1-2	CASSQGTAIPYGYTF	TGCGCCAGCAGCCAAGGGACAGCTATCCCCTATGGCTACACCTTC
NA	TRBV14	few	TRBJ2-3	CASSQAVVEDPTDTQYF	TGTGCCAGCAGCCAAGCAGTCGTAGAGGACCCCACAGATACGCAGTATTTT
NA	TRBV7-2	many	TRBJ2-2	CASSPPPKSLKNTGELFF	TGTGCCAGCAGCCCGCCCCCCAAATCATTGAAGAACACCGGGGAGCTGTTTTTT
NA	TRBV7-9	few	TRBJ2-1	CASSSPPPSKRFF	TGTGCCAGCAGCTCACCTCCTCCCTCAAAGCGGTTCTTC
NA	TRBV14	NA	TRBJ1-1	CASSQSGEGTEAFF	TGTGCCAGCAGCCAATCCGGGGAGGGGACTGAAGCTTTCTTT
NA	TRBV6-2/TRBV6-3	few	TRBJ1-1	CASRTDRDTEAFF	TGTGCCAGCAGAACAGACAGAGACACTGAAGCTTTCTTT
NA	TRBV20-1	NA	TRBJ1-6	CSAEGHDGTSPLHF	TGCAGTGCTGAGGGTCACGACGGAACTTCACCCCTCCACTTT
NA	TRBV4-3	few	TRBJ2-3	CASSQDNSKGDTQYF	TGCGCCAGCAGCCAAGATAACTCTAAGGGGGATACGCAGTATTTT
TRBD1	TRBV12-3/TRBV12-4	NA	TRBJ1-5	CASATGGYNQPQHF	TGTGCCAGCGCAACAGGGGGTTACAATCAGCCCCAGCATTTT
NA	TRBV4-2	NA	TRBJ1-2	CASSQDWEFRGNGYTF	TGTGCCAGCAGCCAAGATTGGGAATTTAGGGGGAACGGCTACACCTTC
NA	TRBV20-1	NA	TRBJ1-4	CSAAAVPSDEKLFF	TGCAGTGCCGCTGCTGTCCCCTCGGATGAAAAACTGTTTTTT
NA	TRBV9	NA	TRBJ2-1	CASSVDKGHNEQFF	TGTGCCAGCAGCGTAGATAAGGGCCACAATGAGCAGTTCTTC
NA	TRBV7-9	NA	TRBJ2-2	CASVNSGTTNTGELFF	TGTGCCAGCGTCAACTCCGGGACAACCAACACCGGGGAGCTGTTTTTT
NA	TRBV12-3/TRBV12-4	many	TRBJ2-7	CASSHTSSYEQYF	TGTGCCAGCAGTCATACGAGTTCCTACGAGCAGTACTTC
TRBD2	TRBV29-1	many	TRBJ2-1	CSSWGGVGNEQFF	TGCAGTAGCTGGGGAGGGGTAGGCAATGAGCAGTTCTTC
NA	TRBV6-1	few	TRBJ2-3	CASSEGLGPDTQYF	TGTGCCAGCAGCGAAGGACTTGGGCCAGATACGCAGTATTTT
NA	TRBV12-5	few	TRBJ1-5	CASGLSGQPQHF	TGTGCTAGTGGTTTGTCCGGTCAGCCCCAGCATTTT
NA	TRBV10-2	NA	TRBJ2-2	CASSEHRVSTGELFF	TGCGCCAGCAGTGAACACAGGGTGTCGACCGGGGAGCTGTTTTTT
NA	TRBV7-8	NA	TRBJ2-3	CASRQEDGTDTQYF	TGTGCCAGCCGACAGGAAGATGGCACAGATACGCAGTATTTT
NA	TRBV9	many	TRBJ1-6	CASSVGGNSPLHF	TGTGCCAGCAGCGTAGGGGGTAACTCACCCCTCCACTTT
TRBD1	TRBV7-9	NA	TRBJ1-1	CASSGPGQGRPLSEAFF	TGTGCCAGCAGCGGACCGGGACAGGGGCGTCCCTTGTCAGAAGCTTTCTTT
TRBD1	TRBV4-1	many	TRBJ2-7	CASSHRDRSYEQYF	TGCGCCAGCAGCCACCGGGACAGGTCCTACGAGCAGTACTTC
NA	TRBV29-1	few	TRBJ2-1	CSVEALSSYNEQFF	TGCAGCGTTGAAGCCCTGAGCTCCTACAATGAGCAGTTCTTC
NA	TRBV14	many	TRBJ2-1	CASSQGFANFNEQFF	TGTGCCAGCAGCCAAGGCTTTGCGAACTTCAATGAGCAGTTCTTC
TRBD1	TRBV4-1	few	TRBJ1-6	CASSSLGTEVSPLHF	TGCGCCAGCAGCTCACTTGGGACAGAGGTATCACCCCTCCACTTT
TRBD1	TRBV4-3	few	TRBJ1-3	CASSQIRTGGNTIYF	TGCGCCAGCAGCCAGATCCGGACAGGGGGAAACACCATATATTTT
NA	TRBV6-2/TRBV6-3	NA	TRBJ2-1	CASSWGSPGEQFF	TGTGCCAGCAGTTGGGGATCTCCCGGGGAGCAGTTCTTC
NA	TRBV28	few	TRBJ2-1	CASSSRPSWAANEQFF	TGTGCCAGCAGTTCCCGACCCAGTTGGGCGGCGAATGAGCAGTTCTTC
NA	TRBV6-2/TRBV6-3	few	TRBJ2-6	CASSRGRGANVLTF	TGTGCCAGCAGCCGGGGGCGCGGGGCCAACGTCCTGACTTTC
NA	TRBV6-6	NA	TRBJ1-4	CASSYRVGGLINEKLFF	TGTGCCAGCAGTTACAGAGTCGGCGGACTAATTAATGAAAAACTGTTTTTT
NA	TRBV7-8	many	TRBJ1-1	CASSGHRKKNTEAFF	TGTGCCAGCAGCGGACACAGAAAAAAGAACACTGAAGCTTTCTTT
NA	TRBV3-1	few	TRBJ2-1	CASSQVTRQGEQFF	TGTGCCAGCAGCCAAGTGACACGACAAGGTGAGCAGTTCTTC
NA	TRBV27	NA	TRBJ1-1	CASRLSPNTEAFF	TGTGCCAGCCGCCTCTCCCCCAACACTGAAGCTTTCTTT
TRBD1	TRBV4-1	few	TRBJ1-2	CASSQVTGPYGYTF	TGCGCCAGCAGCCAAGTGACAGGGCCCTATGGCTACACCTTC